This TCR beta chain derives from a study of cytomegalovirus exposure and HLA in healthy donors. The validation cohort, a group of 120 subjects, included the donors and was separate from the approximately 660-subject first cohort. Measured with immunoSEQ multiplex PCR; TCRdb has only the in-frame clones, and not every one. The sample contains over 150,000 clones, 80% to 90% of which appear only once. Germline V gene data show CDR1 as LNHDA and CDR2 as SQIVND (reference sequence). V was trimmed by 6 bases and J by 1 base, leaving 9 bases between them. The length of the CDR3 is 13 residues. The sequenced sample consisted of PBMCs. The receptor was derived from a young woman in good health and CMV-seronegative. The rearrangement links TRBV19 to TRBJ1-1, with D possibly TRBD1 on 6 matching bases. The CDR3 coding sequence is TGTGCCAGTAGCCGACAGGAGAACACTGAAGCTTTCTTT. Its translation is CASSRQENTEAFF.